This T cell receptor (beta chain) was recovered during a study of prognosis after radiotherapy for stage I lung cancer. For the study at large: The patients included 14 to 15 who had newly diagnosed primary stage I lung tumors, along with about 5 others who had oligometastatic NSCLC after their primary tumor had been surgically resected. Concurrently with stereotactic body radiotherapy, no other therapy was received by any patient. The patients comprised 10 to 15 men and more than 5 women, spanning ages about 53 to 84 and having a median of about 70 years. Histologically, the tumors comprised squamous cell carcinoma in more than 5 patients and adenocarcinoma in twelve.

Starting from genomic DNA, TCR beta CDR3 was amplified through two-round multiplex PCR. The authors ran first-round PCR with primers specific to each TRBV and TRBJ gene. TCRdb re-analysed the multiplex PCR reads in MiXCR, keeping a single row per CDR3 protein. Among 10,000 to 15,000 distinct CDR3 sequences listed, 40% to 45% were seen once. V was clipped by 6 bases and J by 2 bases, with 19 bases between them. The germline CDR1 and CDR2 sequences are MRHNA and SNTAGT. CDR3 length equals 16 residues. The receptor was derived from a donor aged 50 or older with non-small cell lung cancer. V usage is TRBV6-4 and J usage is TRBJ1-2; D remains unclear. The sequencing here drew on PBMCs, taken before or after stereotactic body radiation therapy (not recorded which). CDR3 DNA sequence: TGTGCCAGCAGATACTCGAGAGGTGGGGTAAACTATGGCTACACCTTC. Protein: CASRYSRGGVNYGYTF.